The rows below give T cell receptor beta chains drawn from one sample of a study of graft-versus-host responses after intestinal transplantation. The data were produced by immunoSEQ multiplex PCR, yet TCRdb's version contains in-frame clones alone and is incomplete. The data contain just under 100,000 clones, about nine tenths of them singletons. The source material was PBMCs, sampled about 460 days after intestinal transplant. Receptor source: a human patient who received an intestinal transplant, so some T cells may come from the graft donor. Each CDR3 is given with its conserved first and last residue. D genes are given only for firm matches. Part of the rows lack a size; the others show once, few, many or a class for expanded clones.

>TRBV11-2|16|TRBD1|TRBJ2-3|-
CASSFPRQGAGDTQYF
TGTGCCAGCAGCTTCCCCAGACAGGGGGCTGGAGATACGCAGTATTTT
>TRBV19|14|-|TRBJ2-7|-
CASSPPGLFMEQYF
TGTGCCAGTAGTCCCCCGGGGCTTTTCATGGAGCAGTACTTC
>TRBV2|15|TRBD2|TRBJ2-3|-
CASSEPSGGRDTQYF
TGTGCCAGCAGTGAACCATCGGGGGGGAGAGATACGCAGTATTTT
>TRBV7-9|12|-|TRBJ1-1|-
CASSSSGGEAFF
TGTGCCAGCAGCTCCTCGGGGGGTGAAGCTTTCTTT
>TRBV7-8|14|-|TRBJ1-1|-
CASSLIRTNTEAFF
TGTGCCAGCAGCTTAATCCGGACGAACACTGAAGCTTTCTTT
>TRBV29-1|11|-|TRBJ2-7|-
CSVAGAYEQYF
TGCAGCGTTGCCGGGGCCTACGAGCAGTACTTC
>TRBV7-9|11|-|TRBJ2-7|-
CASGSSYEQYF
TGTGCCAGCGGGTCGAGCTACGAGCAGTACTTC
>TRBV28|14|-|TRBJ2-7|-
CASSPDPRAPEQYF
TGTGCCAGCTCTCCGGACCCCAGGGCACCCGAGCAGTACTTC
>TRBV23-1|17|TRBD2|TRBJ2-2|-
CASSQLAGGPNTGELFF
TGCGCCAGCAGTCAACTAGCGGGGGGGCCGAACACCGGGGAGCTGTTTTTT
>TRBV15|15|-|TRBJ1-5|-
CATSRDGWGNQPQHF
TGTGCCACCAGCAGAGATGGATGGGGCAATCAGCCCCAGCATTTT
>TRBV27|12|-|TRBJ2-1|-
CASGLQGYEQFF
TGTGCCAGCGGCCTACAGGGTTATGAGCAGTTCTTC
>TRBV27|16|-|TRBJ1-1|-
CASSGSRELGNTEAFF
TGTGCCAGCAGTGGGAGCAGGGAATTAGGGAACACTGAAGCTTTCTTT
>TRBV7-9|15|-|TRBJ1-4|-
CASSPPGPGNEKLFF
TGTGCCAGCAGCCCGCCGGGACCGGGTAATGAAAAACTGTTTTTT
>TRBV14|16|-|TRBJ1-6|-
CASSQVGGRGNSPLHF
TGTGCCAGCAGCCAAGTTGGTGGCAGGGGTAACTCACCCCTCCACTTT
>TRBV7-8|15|-|TRBJ2-3|-
CASSPDLVRGDTQYF
TGTGCCAGCAGCCCGGACCTCGTAAGGGGGGATACGCAGTATTTT
>TRBV9|15|-|TRBJ2-3|-
CASSGFQSVADTQYF
TGTGCCAGCAGCGGCTTCCAGTCCGTTGCAGATACGCAGTATTTT
>TRBV6-1|11|-|TRBJ1-1|-
CASRGQNEAFF
TGTGCCAGCAGAGGGCAGAATGAAGCTTTCTTT
>TRBV4-2|13|TRBD1|TRBJ1-3|few
CASSPDRENTIYF
TGTGCCAGCAGCCCGGACAGGGAGAACACCATATATTTT
>TRBV18|14|-|TRBJ1-5|-
CASSPQEGSQPQHF
TGTGCCAGCTCACCTCAGGAGGGCAGCCAGCCCCAGCATTTT
>TRBV4-1|16|TRBD1|TRBJ2-3|-
CASSLTGVVGTDTQYF
TGCGCCAGCAGCCTGACAGGGGTGGTGGGCACAGATACGCAGTATTTT
>TRBV2|13|TRBD2|TRBJ2-5|-
CATGTSGQETQYF
TGTGCCACCGGGACTAGCGGGCAAGAGACCCAGTACTTC
>TRBV5-5|14|TRBD1|TRBJ1-2|-
CASSADRVMGGYTF
TGTGCCAGCAGCGCGGACAGGGTAATGGGAGGCTACACCTTC
>TRBV6-5|15|-|TRBJ2-6|-
CASSYVSGGANVLTF
TGTGCCAGCAGTTACGTCAGCGGCGGGGCCAACGTCCTGACTTTC
>TRBV4-1|13|-|TRBJ1-1|-
CASRGREVTEAFF
TGCGCCAGCAGGGGTAGGGAGGTGACTGAAGCTTTCTTT
>TRBV18|13|-|TRBJ1-2|once
CASSPTANYGYTF
TGTGCCAGCTCACCTACAGCGAACTATGGCTACACCTTC
>TRBV15|13|TRBD1|TRBJ1-1|-
CATSRDRGQGSFF
TGTGCCACCAGCAGAGATAGGGGACAGGGCTCTTTCTTT
>TRBV6-5|12|-|TRBJ1-5|-
CASSYPGQPQHF
TGTGCCAGCAGTTACCCGGGACAGCCCCAGCATTTT
>TRBV27|15|-|TRBJ2-1|-
CASRDSLGSYNEQFF
TGTGCCAGCAGAGACAGTCTCGGGTCCTACAATGAGCAGTTCTTC
>TRBV19|14|-|TRBJ2-2|-
CASSIDRGSGELFF
TGTGCCAGTAGTATAGACCGGGGGTCCGGGGAGCTGTTTTTT
>TRBV11-3|15|-|TRBJ1-1|-
CASSFSRGPGTEAFF
TGTGCCAGCAGCTTTTCCCGGGGTCCTGGCACTGAAGCTTTCTTT
>TRBV7-3|13|-|TRBJ2-5|-
CASSRGGGETQYF
TGTGCCAGCAGCCGAGGGGGTGGGGAGACCCAGTACTTC
>TRBV7-9|16|-|TRBJ1-6|-
CASSTKRSSYNSPLHF
TGTGCCAGCAGCACAAAAAGGAGCTCCTATAATTCACCCCTCCACTTT
>TRBV2|13|-|TRBJ1-1|-
CASLTRGGAEAFF
TGTGCCAGCCTCACCAGGGGAGGAGCTGAAGCTTTCTTT
>TRBV2|12|-|TRBJ1-1|-
CASSGGVTEAFF
TGTGCCAGCAGTGGCGGGGTCACTGAAGCTTTCTTT
>TRBV10-1|14|TRBD1|TRBJ2-7|-
CASSEGSRGREQYF
TGCGCCAGCAGTGAAGGAAGCAGGGGGCGCGAGCAGTACTTC
>TRBV5-4|17|TRBD2|TRBJ2-5|-
CASSPGLAGGPGETQYF
TGTGCCAGCAGCCCGGGACTAGCGGGGGGGCCGGGGGAGACCCAGTACTTC
>TRBV7-9|13|-|TRBJ1-1|once
CASSPPGGTEAFF
TGTGCCAGCAGCCCGCCCGGGGGCACTGAAGCTTTCTTT
>TRBV12-5|14|TRBD1|TRBJ1-2|-
CASGSPQGAQGYTF
TGTGCTAGTGGTTCCCCACAGGGGGCGCAAGGCTACACCTTC
>TRBV7-9|11|-|TRBJ1-1|-
CASSLGTEAFF
TGTGCCAGCAGCCTGGGGACTGAAGCTTTCTTT
>TRBV10-1|14|-|TRBJ2-3|-
CASSEVRGADTQYF
TGCGCCAGCAGTGAGGTCCGCGGGGCAGATACGCAGTATTTT
>TRBV19|14|-|TRBJ2-5|-
CASRALGPRETQYF
TGTGCCAGTAGGGCCCTGGGCCCCCGGGAGACCCAGTACTTC
>TRBV19|14|-|TRBJ1-6|few
CATRPIQDNSPLHF
TGTGCCACCCGACCGATACAAGATAATTCACCCCTCCACTTT
>TRBV11-3|13|-|TRBJ2-1|-
CASSLDGGVEQFF
TGTGCCAGCAGCTTAGATGGCGGGGTTGAGCAGTTCTTC
>TRBV6-1|15|TRBD1|TRBJ2-7|-
CASAQQGATAYEQYF
TGTGCCAGCGCGCAACAGGGGGCGACCGCCTACGAGCAGTACTTC
>TRBV29-1|14|-|TRBJ1-2|-
CSVEVQGPHYGYTF
TGCAGCGTTGAAGTTCAGGGGCCTCACTATGGCTACACCTTC
>TRBV29-1|13|-|TRBJ2-3|-
CSVGGGGEDTQYF
TGCAGCGTTGGGGGGGGCGGTGAAGATACGCAGTATTTT
>TRBV18|15|-|TRBJ2-7|few
CASSPPSRPRDEQYF
TGTGCCAGCTCACCACCGTCCAGACCCCGCGACGAGCAGTACTTC
>TRBV7-9|16|-|TRBJ1-3|few
CASSPEGPRSGNTIYF
TGTGCCAGCAGCCCCGAGGGGCCTCGCTCTGGAAACACCATATATTTT
>TRBV2|13|TRBD1|TRBJ2-1|-
CASRRQGGDEQFF
TGTGCCAGCAGGAGACAGGGTGGGGATGAGCAGTTCTTC
>TRBV5-8|13|-|TRBJ1-2|-
CASSQIGFYGYTF
TGTGCCAGCAGCCAAATCGGGTTCTATGGCTACACCTTC
>TRBV6-5|14|-|TRBJ1-1|-
CASSYSGRKAEAFF
TGTGCCAGCAGTTACTCGGGTAGGAAGGCTGAAGCTTTCTTT
>TRBV21-1|15|-|TRBJ1-1|-
CASSKKGQGAQRAFF
TGTGCCAGCAGCAAAAAGGGACAGGGGGCTCAAAGGGCTTTCTTT
>TRBV5-1|15|TRBD1|TRBJ1-2|-
CASSLEGGSSYGYTF
TGCGCCAGCAGCTTGGAAGGGGGCTCCAGCTATGGCTACACCTTC
>TRBV9|13|-|TRBJ2-5|-
CASSPNLWETQYF
TGTGCCAGCAGCCCCAACCTTTGGGAGACCCAGTACTTC
>TRBV15|10|-|TRBJ2-3|-
CATGWDTQYF
TGTGCCACCGGGTGGGATACGCAGTATTTT
>TRBV7-8|14|-|TRBJ1-4|-
CASSFGRVNEKLFF
TGTGCCAGCAGCTTCGGCAGGGTGAATGAAAAACTGTTTTTT
>TRBV6-5|13|TRBD1|TRBJ1-5|once
CATRQGQNQPQHF
TGTGCCACAAGGCAGGGACAGAATCAGCCCCAGCATTTT
>TRBV4-1|13|-|TRBJ2-2|-
CASSGGAAGELFF
TGCGCCAGCAGCGGGGGGGCGGCCGGGGAGCTGTTTTTT